These T cell receptor beta chains were read from a single sample in a study of blood T cell repertoires in COVID-19. Measured with immunoSEQ multiplex PCR; TCRdb has only the in-frame clones, and not every one. The top ten clones hold 38% of a sample with 150,000 or so clones, around four fifths of them seen once. Sequencing was done on a sample of peripheral blood. All receptors come from a human donor in a cohort sampled during active COVID-19. Each CDR3 is given with its conserved first and last residue. Fields, in order: clone size, V gene, D gene, CDR3 length, J gene, CDR3 protein, CDR3 DNA. The D gene is left open where the match is weak. Clone size is given for some rows only: seen once, a few or many times, or a class if the clone is expanded.

size: -; V: TRBV6-2/TRBV6-3; D: TRBD1; length: 21; J: TRBJ2-1; CDR3: CASSLARRTGLEGHQNNEQFF; DNA: TGTGCCAGCAGTCTCGCGCGGAGGACAGGGCTCGAAGGGCATCAGAACAATGAGCAGTTCTTC
size: -; V: TRBV19; D: TRBD2; length: 20; J: TRBJ2-2; CDR3: CASSIGLIALGLAGAHGLFF; DNA: TGTGCCAGTAGTATAGGTTTGATTGCTTTGGGACTAGCGGGGGCACATGGGCTGTTTTTT
size: -; V: TRBV29-1; D: TRBD1; length: 17; J: TRBJ2-2; CDR3: CSVGFSLGQVNTGELFF; DNA: TGCAGCGTTGGGTTTAGTTTGGGACAGGTCAACACCGGGGAGCTGTTTTTT
size: few; V: TRBV3-1/TRBV3-2; D: -; length: 14; J: TRBJ2-3; CDR3: CASSQGGRTDTQYF; DNA: TGTGCCAGCAGCCAAGGGGGGCGCACAGATACGCAGTATTTT
size: -; V: TRBV28; D: -; length: 11; J: TRBJ2-3; CDR3: CASTLTDTQYF; DNA: TGTGCCAGCACCCTCACAGATACGCAGTATTTT
size: -; V: TRBV4-1; D: -; length: 15; J: TRBJ2-7; CDR3: CASSQLDGGDYEQYF; DNA: TGCGCCAGCAGCCAACTCGATGGGGGCGACTACGAGCAGTACTTC
size: -; V: TRBV11-2; D: -; length: 15; J: TRBJ1-3; CDR3: CASSSTGSSGNTIYF; DNA: TGTGCCAGCAGCTCAACAGGGAGCTCTGGAAACACCATATATTTT
size: -; V: TRBV7-9; D: TRBD1; length: 14; J: TRBJ1-6; CDR3: CASSPTGDNSPLHF; DNA: TGTGCCAGCAGCCCGACAGGGGATAATTCACCCCTCCACTTT
size: -; V: TRBV10-3; D: TRBD1; length: 12; J: TRBJ2-7; CDR3: CAISESLDRAYF; DNA: TGTGCCATCAGTGAGTCGCTGGACAGGGCGTACTTC
size: -; V: TRBV28; D: -; length: 16; J: TRBJ2-3; CDR3: CASSLSGQGNTDTQYF; DNA: TGTGCCAGCAGTTTAAGTGGTCAGGGGAACACAGATACGCAGTATTTT
size: -; V: TRBV5-4; D: -; length: 14; J: TRBJ1-5; CDR3: CASSLVGSNQPQHF; DNA: TGTGCCAGCAGCTTGGTCGGTAGCAATCAGCCCCAGCATTTT
size: -; V: TRBV14; D: -; length: 15; J: TRBJ2-7; CDR3: CASSQDRLSSYEQYF; DNA: TGTGCCAGCAGCCAAGATAGACTGAGCTCCTACGAGCAGTACTTC
size: -; V: TRBV25-1; D: -; length: 12; J: TRBJ2-2; CDR3: CASRSGSGELFF; DNA: TGTGCCAGCAGGTCAGGTAGCGGGGAGCTGTTTTTT
size: -; V: TRBV6-2/TRBV6-3; D: TRBD2; length: 15; J: TRBJ2-3; CDR3: CASSPGTSDTDTQYF; DNA: TGTGCCAGCAGCCCCGGGACTAGCGACACAGATACGCAGTATTTT
size: -; V: TRBV7-8; D: -; length: 14; J: TRBJ1-2; CDR3: CASSEDGDSYGYTF; DNA: TGTGCCAGCAGCGAAGACGGAGATTCCTATGGCTACACCTTC
size: -; V: TRBV28; D: TRBD1; length: 16; J: TRBJ1-2; CDR3: CASSRPQGGDNYGYTF; DNA: TGTGCCAGCAGCCGACCCCAGGGGGGAGATAACTATGGCTACACCTTC
size: once; V: TRBV5-8; D: TRBD1; length: 16; J: TRBJ1-4; CDR3: CASSLTGTATNEKLFF; DNA: TGTGCCAGCAGCCTGACCGGGACAGCAACTAATGAAAAACTGTTTTTT
size: -; V: TRBV7-2; D: -; length: 16; J: TRBJ2-2; CDR3: CASSLKGGLRTGELFF; DNA: TGTGCCAGCAGCTTAAAGGGGGGGCTGCGAACCGGGGAGCTGTTTTTT
size: -; V: TRBV3-1/TRBV3-2; D: -; length: 13; J: TRBJ1-5; CDR3: CASREGPGQPQHF; DNA: TGTGCCAGCAGGGAGGGTCCAGGGCAGCCCCAGCATTTT
size: -; V: TRBV7-2; D: -; length: 16; J: TRBJ1-5; CDR3: CASSLAAGQGNQPQHF; DNA: TGTGCCAGCAGCTTAGCGGCAGGCCAGGGCAATCAGCCCCAGCATTTT
size: -; V: TRBV4-1; D: TRBD1; length: 13; J: TRBJ1-6; CDR3: CASSHPGGSPLHF; DNA: TGCGCCAGCAGCCACCCAGGGGGCTCACCCCTCCACTTT
size: -; V: TRBV20-1; D: -; length: 11; J: TRBJ2-2; CDR3: CSVDSTGELFF; DNA: TGCAGTGTCGACTCCACCGGGGAGCTGTTTTTT
size: once; V: TRBV28; D: -; length: 12; J: TRBJ1-2; CDR3: CASSLSLPAGTF; DNA: TGTGCCAGCAGTTTAAGCCTGCCCGCGGGGACCTTC
size: -; V: TRBV12-3/TRBV12-4; D: -; length: 13; J: TRBJ1-2; CDR3: CASSLGGELGYTF; DNA: TGTGCCAGCAGTCTGGGGGGGGAACTTGGCTACACCTTC
size: -; V: TRBV18; D: -; length: 13; J: TRBJ2-7; CDR3: CASSLPGSYEQYF; DNA: TGTGCCAGCTCACTCCCGGGCTCCTACGAGCAGTACTTC
size: once; V: TRBV19; D: TRBD1; length: 16; J: TRBJ1-1; CDR3: CASSTTRTGVNTEAFF; DNA: TGTGCCAGTAGTACTACAAGGACAGGGGTGAACACTGAAGCTTTCTTT
size: -; V: TRBV15; D: -; length: 15; J: TRBJ1-2; CDR3: CATSSDRSGGYGYTF; DNA: TGTGCCACCAGCAGTGACAGGAGTGGTGGCTATGGCTACACCTTC
size: -; V: TRBV15; D: -; length: 17; J: TRBJ1-3; CDR3: CATSGGDIRSSGNTIYF; DNA: TGTGCCACCAGCGGGGGGGACATTCGAAGCTCTGGAAACACCATATATTTT
size: many; V: TRBV4-2; D: -; length: 17; J: TRBJ2-2; CDR3: CASSHGGGRANTGELFF; DNA: TGTGCCAGCAGCCACGGAGGAGGCAGAGCGAACACCGGGGAGCTGTTTTTT
size: -; V: TRBV28; D: TRBD1; length: 15; J: TRBJ1-1; CDR3: CASSLSGTGLTEAFF; DNA: TGTGCCAGCAGTTTATCCGGGACAGGGCTAACTGAAGCTTTCTTT
size: few; V: TRBV19; D: -; length: 15; J: TRBJ1-2; CDR3: CASSTLGVTDYGYTF; DNA: TGTGCCAGTAGCACCCTCGGGGTAACGGACTATGGCTACACCTTC
size: few; V: TRBV10-3; D: -; length: 13; J: TRBJ1-5; CDR3: CAISGGDFSPQHF; DNA: TGTGCCATCAGTGGGGGGGACTTCTCGCCCCAGCATTTT
size: -; V: TRBV6-2/TRBV6-3; D: TRBD1; length: 13; J: TRBJ1-2; CDR3: CASSGQGGYGYTF; DNA: TGTGCCAGCAGTGGACAGGGGGGATATGGCTACACCTTC
size: -; V: TRBV11-2; D: TRBD2; length: 19; J: TRBJ2-2; CDR3: CASSLYPSGGPENTGELFF; DNA: TGTGCCAGCAGCTTATACCCTAGCGGGGGGCCTGAGAACACCGGGGAGCTGTTTTTT
size: -; V: TRBV13; D: TRBD1; length: 17; J: TRBJ2-7; CDR3: CASSVASGQGTAYEQYF; DNA: TGTGCCAGCAGCGTAGCCTCTGGACAGGGGACGGCCTACGAGCAGTACTTC
size: -; V: TRBV10-2; D: TRBD1; length: 15; J: TRBJ1-4; CDR3: CASGASDRVDEKLFF; DNA: TGCGCCAGCGGGGCCTCGGACAGGGTTGATGAAAAACTGTTTTTT
size: -; V: TRBV7-9; D: TRBD1; length: 15; J: TRBJ1-6; CDR3: CASSYRGQGVSPLHF; DNA: TGTGCCAGCAGCTACCGAGGACAGGGGGTTTCACCCCTCCACTTT
size: -; V: TRBV5-1; D: -; length: 14; J: TRBJ2-2; CDR3: CASSVGGSYGELFF; DNA: TGCGCCAGCAGCGTAGGGGGTAGCTACGGGGAGCTGTTTTTT
size: -; V: TRBV4-3; D: -; length: 16; J: TRBJ1-1; CDR3: CASSQDYPPGRTEAFF; DNA: TGCGCCAGCAGCCAAGATTATCCCCCAGGGCGGACTGAAGCTTTCTTT
size: few; V: TRBV7-2; D: TRBD1; length: 14; J: TRBJ1-1; CDR3: CASSRDRGGTEAFF; DNA: TGTGCCAGCAGTCGTGACAGGGGGGGGACTGAAGCTTTCTTT
size: once; V: TRBV7-2; D: -; length: 14; J: TRBJ2-7; CDR3: CASSLTPLEGEQYF; DNA: TGTGCCAGCAGCCTTACACCCTTGGAGGGTGAGCAGTACTTC
size: -; V: TRBV15; D: -; length: 14; J: TRBJ1-5; CDR3: CATSREQGVQPQHF; DNA: TGTGCCACCAGCAGAGAACAAGGGGTTCAGCCCCAGCATTTT
size: -; V: TRBV5-1; D: -; length: 13; J: TRBJ1-2; CDR3: CASSFGGEYGYTF; DNA: TGCGCCAGCAGCTTTGGGGGCGAGTATGGCTACACCTTC
size: -; V: TRBV18; D: -; length: 16; J: TRBJ1-1; CDR3: CASSFGGGGMNTEAFF; DNA: TGTGCCAGCTCATTCGGGGGTGGAGGGATGAACACTGAAGCTTTCTTT
size: once; V: TRBV7-9; D: TRBD2; length: 15; J: TRBJ2-2; CDR3: CASSLGTSASGELFF; DNA: TGTGCCAGCAGCTTAGGGACTAGCGCGAGCGGGGAGCTGTTTTTT
size: -; V: TRBV7-8; D: -; length: 11; J: TRBJ2-1; CDR3: CASSPSNEQFF; DNA: TGTGCCAGCAGCCCGTCCAATGAGCAGTTCTTC
size: -; V: TRBV7-2; D: -; length: 16; J: TRBJ1-6; CDR3: CASRDSPNSYNSPLHF; DNA: TGTGCCAGCAGGGACAGTCCGAACTCCTATAATTCACCCCTCCACTTT
size: -; V: TRBV6-5; D: TRBD1; length: 14; J: TRBJ1-2; CDR3: CASRPGTGGYGYTF; DNA: TGTGCCAGCAGACCCGGGACAGGGGGCTATGGCTACACCTTC